Shown below are 18 T cell receptor beta chains from a single sample sequenced in a study of blood T cells in healthy people across ages. PCR was performed a second time for roughly 7 to 12 cycles using a sample-barcoded 5' primer and a J-beta primer mix. One entry per CDR3 protein, called by TCRdb with MiXCR from the 5' RACE reads. The sample holds some 880,000 distinct CDR3 sequences, around 36% seen once. Sequencing was performed on blood. Receptors were obtained from a man aged 18 to 35 in good health.

This chain uses TRBV29-1 with TRBJ2-3; no reliable D call. The length of the CDR3 is 12 residues. The V end lost 5 bases, the J end lost 2 bases, and 8 bases lay between the germline ends. The germline CDR1 and CDR2 sequences are SQVTM and ANQGSEA. CDR3 amino acids: CSVHGFTDTQYF. The CDR3 DNA follows: TGCAGCGTTCACGGATTCACAGATACGCAGTATTTT.

CDR3 sequence: CASSQDGSGAVPGFF. CDR3 coding DNA: TGCGCCAGCAGCCAAGATGGAAGTGGGGCTGTCCCTGGTTTCTTT. The V and J genes are TRBV4-3 and TRBJ1-1, with D possibly being TRBD1 (5 bases). V gave up 0 bases and J gave up 13 bases, with 21 bases separating them. The CDR3 runs 15 residues. The V gene's germline CDR1 is LGHNA and CDR2 YSLEER.

A note on this clonotype: Mismatch with germline at one junction end may stem from a read error. The chain uses TRBV9 and TRBJ2-7, with D possibly being TRBD2 (5 bases). The CDR3 spans 13 residues. Germline assignment: CDR1 SGDLS and CDR2 YYNGEE. The chain's CDR3 is CAGSGEAVNEQYF. CDR3 DNA: TGTGCCGGCAGCGGAGAAGCGGTCAATGAGCAGTACTTC.

This clonotype was recorded a few times. This chain connects TRBV5-5 to TRBJ1-1, with D perhaps TRBD1 (6 bases). This CDR3 is built from 17 residues. Trimming cost V 1 base and J 0 bases, with 16 bases left between them. In germline, CDR1 is SGHKS, CDR2 YYEKEE (reference sequence). The CDR3 loop is CASSLPQGVRMNTEAFF. In nucleotides, the CDR3 is TGTGCCAGCAGCTTGCCACAGGGAGTGCGCATGAACACTGAAGCTTTCTTT. Drawing the rest from reference TRBV5-5 and TRBJ1-1, the complete variable domain is DAGVTQSPTHLIKTRGQQVTLRCSPISGHKSVSWYQQVLGQGPQFIFQYYEKEERGRGNFPDRFSARQFPNYSSELNVNALLLGDSALYLCASSLPQGVRMNTEAFFGQGTRLTVV.

The V call is TRBV4-3, the J call TRBJ1-2; 9 bases fit TRBD1. V was clipped by 3 bases and J by 8 bases; unmatched bases: 7. Germline V gives CDR1 LGHNA, CDR2 YSLEER. The CDR3 extends over 14 amino acids. The CDR3 region has the DNA TGCGCCAGCAGCCATCAACAGGGGGCAGGGGGCTACACCTTC. Encoded protein: CASSHQQGAGGYTF.

The rearrangement joins TRBV5-4 to TRBJ2-5, with TRBD2 as a possible D gene (6 bases). The CDR3 length is 15 residues. Germline CDR1 and CDR2: SGHNT and YYREEE (reference sequence). The V end was cut by 0 bases, the J end by 11 bases, with 20 bases between. CDR3 region: CASSLAGVAYNEQYF. CDR3 nucleotide sequence: TGTGCCAGCAGCTTGGCGGGAGTGGCCTACAATGAGCAGTACTTC.

Concerning this clonotype: The junction and the germline gene differ at one end; a read error may be behind it. This chain uses TRBV6-1 with TRBJ1-3; D is possibly TRBD1 (6 bases). Germline V lookup: CDR1 MNHNS, CDR2 SASEGT. The CDR3 extends over 14 amino acids. The CDR3 protein is CANSKDSSGNTIYF. CDR3 bases: TGTGCCAACAGTAAGGACAGCTCTGGAAACACCATATATTTT.

This clonotype was detected only a few times. CDR3 bases: TGCGCCAGCAGCCAAGTGAGGCTCGACGGGGGGGCCGTGTATACGCAGTATTTT. It encodes CASSQVRLDGGAVYTQYF. V gene TRBV4-3 combines with J gene TRBJ2-3; 8 bases match TRBD2. Germline CDR1 reads LGHNA; CDR2 reads YSLEER. Germline trimming cut 1 base from V and 7 bases from J; bases unmatched to any gene: 16. There are 18 residues in the CDR3.

V and J are TRBV5-1 and TRBJ2-3; D gene ambiguous. Trimming removed 0 bases from V and 3 bases from J, with 14 bases in between. The CDR3 is 16 residues long. Germline loops: CDR1 SGHRS, CDR2 YFSETQ. The CDR3 DNA sequence: TGCGCCAGCAGCTTGGTCCCAGTGAGTAATACAGATACGCAGTATTTT. Its translation is CASSLVPVSNTDTQYF. Full variable domain (remainder filled in from reference TRBV5-1 and TRBJ2-3): KAGVTQTPRYLIKTRGQQVTLSCSPISGHRSVSWYQQTPGQGLQFLFEYFSETQRNKGNFPGRFSGRQFSNSRSEMNVSTLELGDSALYLCASSLVPVSNTDTQYFGPGTRLTVL.

The chain couples TRBV12-3 or TRBV12-4 to TRBJ2-7, with 8 bases aligning to TRBD1. After removal of 6 bases from V and 3 bases from J, the junction contained 13 bases not matched to a gene. The CDR3 has 16 amino acids. The CDR3 loop is CASSKRQGAEGYEQYF. For the CDR3, the DNA is TGTGCCAGCAGCAAGAGGCAGGGGGCGGAAGGCTACGAGCAGTACTTC.

Note on this clonotype: Just one base apart from a much larger clone, this may be a read error. The V and J genes are TRBV7-2 and TRBJ2-3; no definite D call. Germline V gene data show CDR1 as SGHTA and CDR2 as FQGNSA. This CDR3 is 13 amino acids long. With 6 bases removed from V and 2 bases from J, the gap between germline ends came to 9 bases. In DNA, the CDR3 is TGTGCCAGCAGTCGATTTCCCACAGATACGCAGTATTTT. As protein: CASSRFPTDTQYF. Full variable domain (rest looked up from reference TRBV7-2 and TRBJ2-3): GAGVSQSPSNKVTEKGKDVELRCDPISGHTALYWYRQSLGQGLEFLIYFQGNSAPDKSGLPSDRFSAERTGGSVSTLTIQRTQQEDSAVYLCASSRFPTDTQYFGPGTRLTVL.

This clonotype was counted a few times. V is TRBV30 and J is TRBJ1-1; tentative D call: TRBD1 (5 bases). V dropped 0 bases and J dropped 7 bases, with 15 bases sitting between them. This CDR3 has 14 amino acids. Germline V gene data show CDR1 as GTSNPN and CDR2 as SVGIG (reference sequence). This CDR3 reads CAWSVVRGEGEAFF. The CDR3 DNA reads as TGTGCCTGGAGTGTTGTTCGGGGGGAGGGTGAAGCTTTCTTT. The full variable domain, with the rest looked up from reference TRBV30 and TRBJ1-1, is SQTIHQWPATLVQPVGSPLSLECTVEGTSNPNLYWYRQAAGRGLQLLFYSVGIGQISSEVPQNLSASRPQDRQFILSSKKLLLSDSGFYLCAWSVVRGEGEAFFGQGTRLTVV.

The rearrangement uses TRBV9 and TRBJ1-2; D call uncertain. Trimming stripped 8 bases from V and 8 bases from J, with 13 bases between. Germline V lookup: CDR1 SGDLS, CDR2 YYNGEE. CDR3 length: 11 residues. In nucleotides, the CDR3 is TGTGCCAGTGAGAGAACGGGGGGCTACACCTTC. The encoded protein is CASERTGGYTF.

This clonotype was found a few times. The chain uses TRBV4-1 and TRBJ2-3; D is possibly TRBD1 (6 bases). The CDR3 sequence is 16 residues long. The germline CDR1 and CDR2 sequences are MGHRA and YSYEKL. The V end lost 2 bases, the J end lost 2 bases, and 14 bases lay between the germline ends. The CDR3, as DNA: TGCGCCAGCAGCCAACCGGGCAGGGGAAACACAGATACGCAGTATTTT. This sequence encodes CASSQPGRGNTDTQYF.

With regard to this clonotype: A much larger clone sits a single nucleotide away, making a read error possible. The rearrangement links TRBV6-6 to TRBJ2-7; 7 nucleotides match TRBD2. J was trimmed by 7 bases and V by 2 bases; bases with no gene match: 8. Germline V CDR1 and CDR2: MNHNY, SVGAGI (reference sequence). This CDR3 has 14 residues. CDR3 in DNA: TGTGCCAGCAGTTACGGGGGGGGATACAATGAGCAGTACTTC. It encodes CASSYGGGYNEQYF.

V usage is TRBV9 and J usage is TRBJ1-2; D gene uncertain. Trimming took 3 bases from V and 12 from J, leaving 15 bases between them. This CDR3 is built from 12 residues. The germline V gene has CDR1 SGDLS and CDR2 YYNGEE. The CDR3, as DNA: TGTGCCAGCAGCGCGAAGGGAGGGTCCCACACCTTC. Amino acid sequence: CASSAKGGSHTF.

This clonotype came up a few times. The gene calls are TRBV5-5 and TRBJ2-3; D call uncertain. CDR1 and CDR2 (germline): SGHKS, YYEKEE (reference sequence). The germline V and J ends were trimmed by 2 bases and 1 base, with 11 bases remaining between them. This CDR3 comprises 15 residues. The CDR3, as DNA: TGTGCCAGCAGCTTCACCAGAAAGCGCACAGATACGCAGTATTTT. Amino acids: CASSFTRKRTDTQYF. The whole variable domain, filled in from reference TRBV5-5 and TRBJ2-3, reads DAGVTQSPTHLIKTRGQQVTLRCSPISGHKSVSWYQQVLGQGPQFIFQYYEKEERGRGNFPDRFSARQFPNYSSELNVNALLLGDSALYLCASSFTRKRTDTQYFGPGTRLTVL.

This clonotype came up a few times. This chain joins TRBV6-5 and TRBJ1-3, with D possibly TRBD1 on 5 matching bases. The CDR3 sequence is 18 residues long. V lost 0 bases and J lost 8, with 23 bases in between. Per germline, CDR1 MNHEY and CDR2 SVGAGI. CDR3 DNA: TGTGCCAGCAGTTACTCCCGGCAGGGCGGCGGAAGAGGAGACACCATATATTTT. Amino acid sequence: CASSYSRQGGGRGDTIYF.